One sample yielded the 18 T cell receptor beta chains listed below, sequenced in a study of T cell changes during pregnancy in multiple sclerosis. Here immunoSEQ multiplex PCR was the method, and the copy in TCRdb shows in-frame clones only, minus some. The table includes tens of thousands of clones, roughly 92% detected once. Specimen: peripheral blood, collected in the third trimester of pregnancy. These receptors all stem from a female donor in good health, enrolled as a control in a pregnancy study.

The CDR3 DNA reads as TGTGCCAGCAGCTTGGCAGGCCAGTACACTGAAGCTTTCTTT. Its translation is CASSLAGQYTEAFF. The V call is TRBV5-8, the J call TRBJ1-1; D is ambiguous. Germline V lookup: CDR1 SGHTS, CDR2 YDEGEE. The CDR3 has 14 amino acids. Deletions cut 0 bases from V and 3 bases from J, with 9 bases between.

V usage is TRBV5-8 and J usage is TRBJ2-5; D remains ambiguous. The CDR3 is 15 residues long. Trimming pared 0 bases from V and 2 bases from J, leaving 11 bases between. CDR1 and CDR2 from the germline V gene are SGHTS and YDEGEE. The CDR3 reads CASSLVVVGQETQYF. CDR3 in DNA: TGTGCCAGCAGCTTGGTAGTAGTCGGGCAAGAGACCCAGTACTTC.

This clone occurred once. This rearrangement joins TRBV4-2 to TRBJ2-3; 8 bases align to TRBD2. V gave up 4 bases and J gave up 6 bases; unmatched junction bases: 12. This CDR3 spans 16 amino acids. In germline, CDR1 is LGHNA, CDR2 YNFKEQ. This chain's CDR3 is CASSLSMTSAADTQYF. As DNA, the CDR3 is TGTGCCAGCAGCCTTAGTATGACTAGCGCGGCCGATACGCAGTATTTT.

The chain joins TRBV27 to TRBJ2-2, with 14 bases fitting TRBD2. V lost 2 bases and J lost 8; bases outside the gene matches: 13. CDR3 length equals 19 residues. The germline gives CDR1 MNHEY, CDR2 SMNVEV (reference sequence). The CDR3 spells CASSLTPPGTSGSGGELFF. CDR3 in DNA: TGTGCCAGCAGTTTAACCCCTCCCGGGACTAGCGGGAGTGGGGGGGAGCTGTTTTTT.

The CDR3 loop reads CASSSWTGPQYEQYF. CDR3 DNA: TGCGCCAGCAGCTCATGGACAGGTCCACAGTACGAGCAGTACTTC. This chain joins TRBV5-1 and TRBJ2-7, with TRBD1 matching over 7 bases. V gave up 3 bases and J gave up 4 bases; unmatched junction bases: 10. Germline V gives CDR1 SGHRS, CDR2 YFSETQ. This CDR3 has 15 amino acids.

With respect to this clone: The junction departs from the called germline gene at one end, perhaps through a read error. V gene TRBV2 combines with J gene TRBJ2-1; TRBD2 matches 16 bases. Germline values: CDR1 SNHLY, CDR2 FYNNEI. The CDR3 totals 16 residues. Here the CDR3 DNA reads TGTGCCAGCAGTGAACAAGGGGGACTAGCGGGAGGGGGCACAATCTTC. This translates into CASSEQGGLAGGGTIF.

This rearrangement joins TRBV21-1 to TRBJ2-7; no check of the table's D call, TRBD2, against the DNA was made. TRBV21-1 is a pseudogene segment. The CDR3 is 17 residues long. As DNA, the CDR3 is TGTGCCAGCAGCAAAGCCCCGGGTGTAACGATAAGCTACGAGCAGTACTTC. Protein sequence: CASSKAPGVTISYEQYF.

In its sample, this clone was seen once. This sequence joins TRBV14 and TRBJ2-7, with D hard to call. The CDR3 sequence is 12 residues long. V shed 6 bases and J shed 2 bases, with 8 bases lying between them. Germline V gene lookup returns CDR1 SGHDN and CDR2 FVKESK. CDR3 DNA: TGTGCCAGCAGTCGTTCTACCTACGAGCAGTACTTC. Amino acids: CASSRSTYEQYF. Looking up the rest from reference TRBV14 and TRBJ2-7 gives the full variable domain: EAGVTQFPSHSVIEKGQTVTLRCDPISGHDNLYWYRRVMGKEIKFLLHFVKESKQDESGMPNNRFLAERTGGTYSTLKVQPAELEDSGVYFCASSRSTYEQYFGPGTRLTVT.

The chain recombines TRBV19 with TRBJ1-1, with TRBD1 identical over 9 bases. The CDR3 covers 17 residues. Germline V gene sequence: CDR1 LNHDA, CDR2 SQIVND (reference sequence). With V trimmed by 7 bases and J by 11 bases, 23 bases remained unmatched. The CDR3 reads CASTDDRGAASRLGAFF. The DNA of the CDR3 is TGTGCCAGTACCGACGACAGGGGGGCGGCCTCGAGACTGGGGGCTTTCTTT.

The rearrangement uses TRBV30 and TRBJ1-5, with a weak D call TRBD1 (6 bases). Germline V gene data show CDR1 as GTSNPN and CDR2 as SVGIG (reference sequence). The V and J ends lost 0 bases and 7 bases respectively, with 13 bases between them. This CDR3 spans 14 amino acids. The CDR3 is CAWSVTGPGQPQHF. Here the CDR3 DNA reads TGTGCCTGGAGTGTAACAGGGCCGGGCCAGCCCCAGCATTTT.

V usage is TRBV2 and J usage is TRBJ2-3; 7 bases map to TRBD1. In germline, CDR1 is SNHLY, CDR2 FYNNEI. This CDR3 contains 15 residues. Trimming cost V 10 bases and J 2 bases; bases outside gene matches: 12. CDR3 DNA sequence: TGTGCCACGCTACCCGGGACAGTCCTCACAGATACGCAGTATTTT. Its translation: CATLPGTVLTDTQYF.

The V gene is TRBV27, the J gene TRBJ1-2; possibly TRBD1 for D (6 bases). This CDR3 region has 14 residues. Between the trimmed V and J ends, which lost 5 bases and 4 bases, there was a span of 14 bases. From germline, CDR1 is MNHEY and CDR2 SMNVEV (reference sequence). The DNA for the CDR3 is TGTGCCAGCAGTCCCCAGGGGTCGGCCTATGGCTACACCTTC. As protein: CASSPQGSAYGYTF.

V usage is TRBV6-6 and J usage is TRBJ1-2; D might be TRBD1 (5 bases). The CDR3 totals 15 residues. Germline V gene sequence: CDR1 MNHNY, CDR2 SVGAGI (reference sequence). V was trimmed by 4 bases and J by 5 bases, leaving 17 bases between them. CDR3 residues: CASSSRRDGSYGYTF. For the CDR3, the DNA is TGTGCCAGCAGTTCCCGGCGGGACGGTTCTTATGGCTACACCTTC.

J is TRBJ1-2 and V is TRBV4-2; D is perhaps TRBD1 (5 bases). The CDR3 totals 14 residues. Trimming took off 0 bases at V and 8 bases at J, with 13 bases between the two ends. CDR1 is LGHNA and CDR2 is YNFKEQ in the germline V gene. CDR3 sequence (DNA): TGTGCCAGCAGCCAAGAGGGTCAGGGCGAAGGCTACACCTTC. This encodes CASSQEGQGEGYTF.

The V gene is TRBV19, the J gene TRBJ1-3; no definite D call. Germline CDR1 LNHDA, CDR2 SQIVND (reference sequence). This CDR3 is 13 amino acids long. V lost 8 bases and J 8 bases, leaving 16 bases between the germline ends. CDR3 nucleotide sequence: TGTGCCAGTGACTCCCGGTTATCTGACACCATATATTTT. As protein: CASDSRLSDTIYF.

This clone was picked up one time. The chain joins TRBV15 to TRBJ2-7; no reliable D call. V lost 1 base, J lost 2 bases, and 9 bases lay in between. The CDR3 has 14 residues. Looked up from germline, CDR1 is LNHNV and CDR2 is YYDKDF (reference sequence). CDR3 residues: CATSRGDRAYEQYF. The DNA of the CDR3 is TGTGCCACCAGCAGAGGTGATAGAGCCTACGAGCAGTACTTC.

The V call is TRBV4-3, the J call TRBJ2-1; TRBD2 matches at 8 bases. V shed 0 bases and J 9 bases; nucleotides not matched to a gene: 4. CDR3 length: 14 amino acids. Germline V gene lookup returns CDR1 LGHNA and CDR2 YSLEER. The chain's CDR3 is CASSQDSREAEQFF. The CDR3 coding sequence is TGCGCCAGCAGCCAAGATTCGCGGGAGGCTGAGCAGTTCTTC.

CDR3 bases: TGCGCCAGCACCCGGGCCCATCAGGGGTACAGGGGGACAACTGGAAACACCATATATTTT. Its protein product is CASTRAHQGYRGTTGNTIYF. The rearrangement joins TRBV4-1 to TRBJ1-3; 8 positions match TRBD1. This CDR3 region has 20 residues. Germline values: CDR1 MGHRA, CDR2 YSYEKL. With V trimmed by 7 bases and J by 2 bases, 22 bases remained unmatched.